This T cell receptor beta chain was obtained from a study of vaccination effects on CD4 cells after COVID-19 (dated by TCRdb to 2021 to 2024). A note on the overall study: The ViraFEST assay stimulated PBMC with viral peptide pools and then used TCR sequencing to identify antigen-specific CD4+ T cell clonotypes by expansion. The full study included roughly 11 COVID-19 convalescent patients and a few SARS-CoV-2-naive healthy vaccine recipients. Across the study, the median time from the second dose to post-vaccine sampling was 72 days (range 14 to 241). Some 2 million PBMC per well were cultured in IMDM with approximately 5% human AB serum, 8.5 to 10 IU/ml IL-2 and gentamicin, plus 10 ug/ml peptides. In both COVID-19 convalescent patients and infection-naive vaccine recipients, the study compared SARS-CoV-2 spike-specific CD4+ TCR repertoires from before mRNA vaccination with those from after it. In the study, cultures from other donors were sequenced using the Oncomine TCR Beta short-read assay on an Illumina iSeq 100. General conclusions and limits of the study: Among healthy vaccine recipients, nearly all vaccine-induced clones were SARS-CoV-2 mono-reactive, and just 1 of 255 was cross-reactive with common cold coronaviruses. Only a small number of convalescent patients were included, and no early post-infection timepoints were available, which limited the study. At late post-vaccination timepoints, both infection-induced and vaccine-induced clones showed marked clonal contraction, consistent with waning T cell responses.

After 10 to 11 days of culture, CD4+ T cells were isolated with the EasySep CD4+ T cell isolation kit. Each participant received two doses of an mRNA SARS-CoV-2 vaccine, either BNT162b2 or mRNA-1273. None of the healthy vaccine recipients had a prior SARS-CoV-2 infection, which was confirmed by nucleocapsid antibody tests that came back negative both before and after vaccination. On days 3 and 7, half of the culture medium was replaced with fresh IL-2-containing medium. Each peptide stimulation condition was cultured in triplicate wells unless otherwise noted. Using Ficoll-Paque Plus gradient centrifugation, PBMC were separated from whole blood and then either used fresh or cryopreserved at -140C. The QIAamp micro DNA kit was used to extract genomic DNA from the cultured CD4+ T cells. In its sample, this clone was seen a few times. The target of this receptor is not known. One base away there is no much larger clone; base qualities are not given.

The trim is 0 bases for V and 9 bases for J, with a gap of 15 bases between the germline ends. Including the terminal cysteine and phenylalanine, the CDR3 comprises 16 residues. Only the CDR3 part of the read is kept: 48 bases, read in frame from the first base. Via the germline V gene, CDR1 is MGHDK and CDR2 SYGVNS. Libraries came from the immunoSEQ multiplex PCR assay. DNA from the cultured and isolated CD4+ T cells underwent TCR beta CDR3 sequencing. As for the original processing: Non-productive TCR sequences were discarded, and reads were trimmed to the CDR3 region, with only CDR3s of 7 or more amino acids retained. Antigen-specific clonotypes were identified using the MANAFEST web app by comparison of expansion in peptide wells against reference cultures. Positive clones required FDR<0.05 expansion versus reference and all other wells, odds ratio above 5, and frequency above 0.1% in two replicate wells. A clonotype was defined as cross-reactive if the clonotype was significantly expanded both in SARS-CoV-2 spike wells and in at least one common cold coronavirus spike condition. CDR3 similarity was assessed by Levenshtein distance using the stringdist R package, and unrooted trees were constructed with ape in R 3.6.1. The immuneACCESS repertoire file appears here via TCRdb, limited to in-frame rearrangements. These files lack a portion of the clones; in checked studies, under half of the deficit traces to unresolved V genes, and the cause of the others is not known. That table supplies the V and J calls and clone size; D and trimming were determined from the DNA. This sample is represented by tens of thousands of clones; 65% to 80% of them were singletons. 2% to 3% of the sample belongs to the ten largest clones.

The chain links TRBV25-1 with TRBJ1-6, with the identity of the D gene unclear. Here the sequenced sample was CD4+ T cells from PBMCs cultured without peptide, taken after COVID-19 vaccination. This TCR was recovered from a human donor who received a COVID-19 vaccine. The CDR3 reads CASSEYTPTDGSPLHF. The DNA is TGTGCCAGCAGTGAATACACACCCACGGATGGTTCACCCCTCCACTTT.